Sequencing of this T cell receptor beta chain was carried out in a study of regulatory T cells in long-lasting Graves disease. This clonotype was counted only a few times. Its antigen is currently unknown. The V segment lost 0 bases and the J segment 6 bases; nucleotides outside the gene matches: 6. This CDR3 region has 15 residues. Per the germline V gene, CDR1 is SGHRS and CDR2 is YFSETQ. iRepertoire HTBI primers and Arm-PCR of CDR3 regions built TCR beta libraries. Authors' processing steps: Throughout the samples, researchers identified 62 TRBV and approximately 15 TRBJ segments. TCRdb redid the calling of the multiplex PCR reads with MiXCR, one entry per CDR3 protein. In this record, the V and J calls reflect TCRdb's handling and not the investigators' own analysis. The data show around 430,000 distinct CDR3 sequences, roughly 22% seen once. Specified time point: persistent/refractory GD, antithyroid drugs over 5 years with positive TRAb. After RNA was extracted from PBMCs, the TCR library was made from it. As a group, patients came from one endocrinology department in Xi'an, China.

Study-level points and caveats: Possibly, too few samples lowered accuracy. There was favoring of TRBV28, TRBJ1-2 and TRBJ2-5 in persistent disease.

The sequencing used peripheral blood mononuclear cells (PBMCs), collected when the disease was refractory, from a patient treated with antithyroid drugs. The chain links TRBV5-1 to TRBJ2-4, with 7 bases fitting TRBD1. The sequence derives from a female donor with Graves disease. The CDR3 DNA reads as TGCGCCAGCAGCTTGGCCGGGACAGATAGAAACATTCAGTACTTC. Amino acid sequence: CASSLAGTDRNIQYF.